The present T cell receptor (beta chain) was sequenced within a study of blood T cell repertoires in COVID-19. Germline values: CDR1 LNHDA, CDR2 SQIVND (reference sequence). The CDR3 consists of 16 residues. J gave up 6 bases and V 7 bases, and 9 bases lay outside the gene matches. Here immunoSEQ multiplex PCR was the method, and the copy in TCRdb shows in-frame clones only, minus some. The table shows 180,000 or so clones, with about 85% occurring only once. The TCR comes from an elderly woman with acute or convalescent COVID-19. J is TRBJ2-2 and V is TRBV19, with TRBD2 matching over 12 bases. The sequencing sample was made of peripheral blood. The CDR3 here is CASTQRLAGEPGELFF. CDR3 DNA: TGTGCCAGTACCCAGAGACTAGCGGGAGAGCCCGGGGAGCTGTTTTTT.